This T cell receptor (beta chain) came from a study of shared clonotypes between healthy human individuals. The method was immunoSEQ multiplex PCR; TCRdb's version includes in-frame clones alone and lacks a portion of them. The table includes hundreds of thousands of clones, 90% to 96% detected once. The CDR3 spans 17 residues. The germline gives CDR1 SGHDN, CDR2 FVKESK. V lost 4 bases and J lost 0, with 16 bases in between. Sequencing was done on a sample of naive CD4+ T cells sorted from blood. Documented subset: CD45RA+ positively selected. This TCR derives from a woman aged 25 to 39 in good health. The J gene is TRBJ1-3, the V gene TRBV14; D unresolved. The CDR3, as DNA: TGTGCCAGCAGCCCCCGGTACGGCCCATACTCTGGAAACACCATATATTTT. Residues: CASSPRYGPYSGNTIYF.